These 12 T cell receptor beta chains came from one sample sequenced in a study of response to subunit inactivated influenza vaccine. TCRdb re-analysed the RT-PCR reads in MiXCR, keeping a single row per CDR3 protein. This table has some 150,000 distinct CDR3 sequences, approximately 12% appearing once. A further study also used this sample, focusing on T cells expressing NK-cell markers. That source notes: Synthesis of TCR beta cDNA relied on 5'RACE template switching carrying UMIs.

Source: CD8+ T cells sorted from PBMCs, taken 11 to 12 days after vaccination. These receptors were collected from a man in his fifties who received an inactivated influenza vaccine.

The table lists this clonotype with a count of one. The V call is TRBV4-3, the J call TRBJ2-1; D is uncertain. The CDR3 runs to 16 residues. V shed 0 bases and J shed 0 bases, with 9 bases lying between them. Germline values: CDR1 LGHNA, CDR2 YSLEER. The CDR3 bases are TGCGCCAGCAGCCAAGATGCGAGTCGCTCCTACAATGAGCAGTTCTTC. Translating it yields CASSQDASRSYNEQFF.

This clonotype was recorded a few times. The chain uses TRBV11-2 and TRBJ2-2; perhaps TRBD2 as D (6 bases). V lost 8 bases and J lost 1, with 14 bases in between. Germline CDR1 and CDR2: SGHAT and FQNNGV. This CDR3 has 15 amino acids. The CDR3 region has the DNA TGTGCCAGCGGAGGTGGGGGAGGGAACACCGGGGAGCTGTTTTTT. Amino acid sequence: CASGGGGGNTGELFF.

This clonotype has only a few counts. V and J are TRBV4-2 and TRBJ2-7; TRBD2 aligns across 15 bases. V shed 3 bases, J shed 3 bases, and the junction held 3 bases outside the gene matches. This CDR3 has 16 amino acids. Per germline, CDR1 LGHNA and CDR2 YNFKEQ. CDR3 residues: CASSQGGLAGGYEQYF. CDR3 in DNA: TGTGCCAGCAGCCAGGGGGGACTAGCGGGAGGCTACGAGCAGTACTTC.

The chain combines TRBV5-1 with TRBJ2-7, with 9 nucleotides matching TRBD2. Germline CDR1 reads SGHRS; CDR2 reads YFSETQ. CDR3 length: 19 amino acids. V shed 0 bases, J shed 0 bases, and the junction held 13 bases outside the gene matches. CDR3: CASSLVHSGGAPGSYEQYF. CDR3 in DNA: TGCGCCAGCAGCTTGGTCCATAGCGGGGGAGCCCCTGGCTCCTACGAGCAGTACTTC. Looking up the rest from reference TRBV5-1 and TRBJ2-7 gives the full variable domain: KAGVTQTPRYLIKTRGQQVTLSCSPISGHRSVSWYQQTPGQGLQFLFEYFSETQRNKGNFPGRFSGRQFSNSRSEMNVSTLELGDSALYLCASSLVHSGGAPGSYEQYFGPGTRLTVT.

This clonotype was detected only a few times. The chain carries TRBV12-3 or TRBV12-4 and TRBJ1-1, with TRBD1 matching 9 bases. This CDR3 spans 16 amino acids. Trimming removed 0 bases from V and 5 bases from J; junction bases left unmatched: 7. Here the CDR3 reads CASSLAPGTGNTEAFF. The CDR3 nucleotides read TGTGCCAGCAGTTTAGCGCCCGGGACAGGGAATACTGAAGCTTTCTTT.

The V and J genes are TRBV7-8 and TRBJ2-1; D perhaps matches TRBD2 (6 bases). Trimming left V 1 base short and J 0 bases short, with 13 bases between. Germline CDR1 SGHVS, CDR2 FQNEAQ. The CDR3 sequence is 17 residues long. The CDR3 region has the DNA TGTGCCAGCAGCTTAGACCCCCGGGGGAGCTCCTACAATGAGCAGTTCTTC. Its translation: CASSLDPRGSSYNEQFF.

The J gene is TRBJ2-2, the V gene TRBV4-3, with D maybe TRBD1 (6 bases). This CDR3 contains 17 residues. CDR1 and CDR2 (germline): LGHNA, YSLEER. V shed 1 base and J shed 4 bases, with 16 bases lying between them. The CDR3 DNA reads TGCGCCAGCAGCCAAGTTGGCAGGGGATCGGGCACCGGGGAGCTGTTTTTT. Translated, it gives CASSQVGRGSGTGELFF.

This clonotype was counted ten times or more. The chain joins TRBV12-3 or TRBV12-4 to TRBJ2-3, with 8 nucleotides matching TRBD1. The CDR3 runs 14 residues. V lost 5 bases and J lost 4; bases outside the gene matches: 5. CDR3 sequence reads: CASSQGQVPDTQYF. The CDR3 bases are TGTGCCAGCAGTCAGGGACAGGTTCCAGATACGCAGTATTTT.

This clonotype has a count of ten or more. The chain combines TRBV6-1 with TRBJ2-4, with D unclear. Trimming left V 6 bases short and J 0 bases short, with 9 bases between. The CDR3 has 14 residues. CDR1 is MNHNS, CDR2 SASEGT, per germline. The CDR3 region has the DNA TGTGCCAGCAGCCCCCGACGAGCCAAAAACATTCAGTACTTC. Its translation: CASSPRRAKNIQYF.

The J gene is TRBJ2-7, the V gene TRBV4-3; 7 positions match TRBD1. Per the germline V gene, CDR1 is LGHNA and CDR2 is YSLEER. Trimming removed 1 base from V and 2 bases from J; junction bases left unmatched: 5. This CDR3 has 15 residues. The CDR3 DNA reads TGCGCCAGCAGCCAAGGGGGACAGTACACCTACGAGCAGTACTTC. It yields the protein CASSQGGQYTYEQYF.

This clonotype was counted at least ten times. This chain uses TRBV10-3 with TRBJ2-7; 9 nucleotides align to TRBD2. The CDR3 has 14 residues. The ends lost 3 bases at V and 5 bases at J; junction bases unmatched: 5. Germline CDR1 reads ENHRY; CDR2 reads SYGVKD. CDR3 loop: CAISERREGDEQYF. Written as DNA, the CDR3 is TGTGCCATCAGTGAAAGGCGGGAGGGGGACGAGCAGTACTTC.

This clonotype was found many times. V is TRBV9 and J is TRBJ2-5; 7 nucleotides agree with TRBD2. Unmatched junction bases numbered 6, after V lost 3 bases and J lost 7 bases. Germline CDR1 SGDLS, CDR2 YYNGEE. This CDR3 region has 13 residues. The CDR3 DNA sequence: TGTGCCAGCAGCGAGGGCGGCGGGGGGACCCAGTACTTC. Its translation is CASSEGGGGTQYF. The variable domain in full, with the rest retrieved from reference TRBV9 and TRBJ2-5, is DSGVTQTPKHLITATGQRVTLRCSPRSGDLSVYWYQQSLDQGLQFLIQYYNGEERAKGNILERFSAQQFPDLHSELNLSSLELGDSALYFCASSEGGGGTQYFGPGTRLLVL.